This T cell receptor beta chain appears in the sequencing data of a study of blood T cell repertoires in COVID-19. Study at large: Samples came from the United States, Italy and Spain, spanning acute and convalescent COVID-19. Sources were T cells, B-cell-depleted T cells, or PBMCs; the material itself was cDNA or gDNA.

This CDR3 comprises 14 residues. Germline CDR1 reads KGHSH; CDR2 reads LQKENI. V dropped 1 base and J dropped 3 bases, with 9 bases sitting between them. In the original processing: Reference gene primers were amplified, and this amplification served to estimate nucleated cell counts. Using immunoSEQ multiplex PCR, the repertoire was profiled, and TCRdb retains in-frame clones only, with some absent. The D gene and trimming were derived from the DNA, and the V and J assignments and clone size from that table. The profile covers around 60,000 clones, with roughly 88% appearing a single time and 3.5% taken by the ten largest.

The TCR originated in a man aged 50-60 years with active COVID-19. The sequenced sample consisted of peripheral blood. The J gene is TRBJ1-1, the V gene TRBV18, with a weak D call TRBD1 (5 bases). The CDR3 loop is CASSPQGLDTEAFF. DNA of the CDR3: TGTGCCAGCTCACCACAGGGGCTGGACACTGAAGCTTTCTTT.